Listed below are T cell receptor beta chains from one sample, sequenced in a study of blood T cell repertoires in COVID-19. Method: immunoSEQ multiplex PCR; TCRdb's copy keeps in-frame clones and lacks some. This table has about 320,000 clones, 89% appearing once. Sequenced input: peripheral blood. Receptor source: a woman aged 25 to 39 with COVID-19, enrolled during active disease. The CDR3 runs from the conserved cysteine through the conserved F or W.

j_call v_call cdr3_aa
TRBJ1-1 TRBV6-4 CASREGPYREAFF
TRBJ1-6 TRBV28 CASSRGRFSTLHF
TRBJ2-3 TRBV5-8 CASTRGTIGTDTQYF
TRBJ2-1 TRBV3-1/TRBV3-2 CASSQGLAGGYNEQFF
TRBJ2-2 TRBV6-1 CASSARGPGTGTTGELFF
TRBJ1-1 TRBV10-2 CASSPAGLTEAFF
TRBJ2-1 TRBV11-2 CASSSRTSGGAGQFF
TRBJ1-2 TRBV2 CASSEAAGRSNYGYTF
TRBJ1-2 TRBV12-5 CASGLFGQAYGYTF
TRBJ1-5 TRBV4-1 CASSQADRATQPQHF
TRBJ2-5 TRBV9 CASSTRGRGLAARETQYF
TRBJ1-5 TRBV19 CASSWTGSNQPQHF
TRBJ2-7 TRBV15 CATSRDGTQFYEQYF
TRBJ1-2 TRBV28 CASRLTGGGYTF
TRBJ2-1 TRBV7-9 CASSLQGDEQFF
TRBJ2-2 TRBV12-3/TRBV12-4 CATSRIYRELFF
TRBJ2-5 TRBV24-1 CATSAAEDPETQYF
TRBJ1-2 TRBV18 CASSPDRGSDYGYTF
TRBJ1-2 TRBV7-2 CASSLGGSPSYGYTF
TRBJ1-1 TRBV9 CASSVVGAGEAFF
TRBJ2-1 TRBV11-2 CASSPWTDNNEQFF
TRBJ1-2 TRBV20-1 CSASVPGGYTF
TRBJ1-1 TRBV7-9 CASTRTVNTEAFF
TRBJ2-3 TRBV3-1/TRBV3-2 CASSSGWGGGRLNTDTQYF
TRBJ2-7 TRBV3-1/TRBV3-2 CASSPRVGGSYEQYF
TRBJ2-1 TRBV4-1 CASSPPSGRPSYNEQFF
TRBJ2-5 TRBV7-8 CASSFLTGKETQYF
TRBJ1-5 TRBV5-6 CASSLHPLISNQPQHF
TRBJ1-1 TRBV6-5 CASRRQLNTEAFF
TRBJ2-7 TRBV5-6 CASSLGGPQYF
TRBJ2-7 TRBV28 CASRDTGGGYEQYF
TRBJ1-5 TRBV18 CASSPGGNQPQHF
TRBJ1-5 TRBV6-5 CASRMGQFNQPQHF
TRBJ2-2 TRBV6-5 CASRGPNTGELFF
TRBJ2-3 TRBV5-1 CASSAGQGHGDTQYF
TRBJ2-7 TRBV18 CASSSDFFGYEQYF
TRBJ2-5 TRBV21-1 CASSKKTVAQETQYF
TRBJ1-6 TRBV19 CASSMSRNSPLHF
TRBJ1-2 TRBV23-1 CASSQSGDREETNEVVGYGYTF
TRBJ2-1 TRBV19 CASSQLPGQGDNEQFF
TRBJ2-1 TRBV6-5 CASSYTSGGVYEQFF
TRBJ1-3 TRBV27 CASSYDWGNTIYF
TRBJ1-3 TRBV5-1 CASSRGPGTFGGNTIYF
TRBJ1-5 TRBV15 CATSRSQGPGQPQHF
TRBJ1-5 TRBV18 CASSKGVDQPQHF
TRBJ1-3 TRBV21-1 CASSKSKQGVPSGNTIYF
TRBJ1-2 TRBV10-3 CAISFGTDYGYTF
TRBJ1-2 TRBV24-1 CATSDLGQGASYTF
TRBJ1-1 TRBV19 CASSMAGQGYSYTEAFF
TRBJ1-5 TRBV19 CASTTTWAQPQHF